Listed here is a single T cell receptor (beta chain). The antigen is not known. This record comes from a study of lymphopenia after photon versus proton radiotherapy. Study-level results: Under photons, naive T cells and diversity fell while effector/memory populations rose. A bigger post-nadir fall in TCR diversity correlated inversely with survival time in deceased patients.

Here immunoSEQ multiplex PCR was the method, and the copy in TCRdb shows in-frame clones only, minus some. Of over 50,000 clones in the sample, 86% were seen once. This receptor was obtained from a man aged 40-55 years with gastric cancer. The source was peripheral blood, collected from a patient treated with photon-based radiotherapy.

The CDR3 nucleotides read TGTGCCTGGAGTTCTCTGGCGGGGTTCGATACGCAGTATTTT. This gives the protein CAWSSLAGFDTQYF. This chain connects TRBV30 to TRBJ2-3, with a tentative D call TRBD2 (6 bases). The CDR3 contains 14 residues. The germline V gene encodes CDR1 GTSNPN and CDR2 SVGIG (reference sequence). Trimming removed 2 bases at V and 6 bases at J, with 15 bases between.